Below are 5 T cell receptor beta chains sequenced from a single sample in a study of shared clonotypes between healthy human individuals. Produced via immunoSEQ multiplex PCR; TCRdb's table is partial and in-frame only. The repertoire has about 730,000 clones, 72% of them found once; the top ten carry around 1.7%. The material sequenced was memory CD4+ T cells sorted from blood. Described subset: CD45RA-negative fraction. These receptors were obtained from a woman aged 25-40 years in good health.

The chain is built from TRBV7-6 and TRBJ2-7, with 8 bases identical to TRBD2. Germline lookup yields CDR1 SGHVS and CDR2 FNYEAQ. The CDR3 runs 14 residues. Trimming took 4 bases from V and 6 from J; bases not matched to a gene: 8. CDR3 in amino acids: CASSSRRREAEQYF. CDR3 sequence (DNA): TGTGCCAGCAGCTCGCGAAGGCGGGAGGCCGAGCAGTACTTC.

V is TRBV6-5 and J is TRBJ2-7; 7 bases are a match to TRBD1. The germline gives CDR1 MNHEY, CDR2 SVGAGI. The CDR3 sequence is 15 residues long. The ends lost 4 bases at V and 7 bases at J; junction bases unmatched: 13. CDR3 bases: TGTGCCAGCAGTTTAACCATGGACAGGAAGGGAGAGCAGTACTTC. Protein product: CASSLTMDRKGEQYF.

The chain combines TRBV6-1 with TRBJ2-6; 8 nucleotides agree with TRBD1. Germline V gives CDR1 MNHNS, CDR2 SASEGT. The CDR3 contains 17 residues. V was clipped by 4 bases and J by 0 bases; unmatched bases: 5. The CDR3 loop reads CASSVATGASGANVLTF. DNA for the CDR3: TGTGCCAGCAGTGTCGCGACAGGGGCCTCTGGGGCCAACGTCCTGACTTTC.

This rearrangement joins TRBV19 to TRBJ2-7; possible D gene TRBD1, 5 bases. CDR1 is LNHDA, CDR2 SQIVND, per germline (reference sequence). Trimming left V 5 bases short and J 4 bases short, with 18 bases between. There are 15 residues in the CDR3. The CDR3 is CASSYRAQKGYEQYF. In DNA form, the CDR3 reads TGTGCCAGTAGTTACCGGGCCCAAAAGGGGTACGAGCAGTACTTC.

This chain uses TRBV28 with TRBJ2-2; 9 nucleotides align to TRBD1. V was pared by 7 bases and J by 4 bases, with 22 bases of the junction left unmatched. In germline, CDR1 is MDHEN, CDR2 SYDVKM. CDR3 size: 20 residues. Written as DNA, the CDR3 is TGTGCCAGCATTAATTACGCCGGGACAGGGCTTCGTGATAGCACCGGGGAGCTGTTTTTT. It is translated as CASINYAGTGLRDSTGELFF. The complete variable domain, with remaining parts taken from reference TRBV28 and TRBJ2-2, reads DVKVTQSSRYLVKRTGEKVFLECVQDMDHENMFWYRQDPGLGLRLIYFSYDVKMKEKGDIPEGYSVSREKKERFSLILESASTNQTSMYLCASINYAGTGLRDSTGELFFGEGSRLTVL.